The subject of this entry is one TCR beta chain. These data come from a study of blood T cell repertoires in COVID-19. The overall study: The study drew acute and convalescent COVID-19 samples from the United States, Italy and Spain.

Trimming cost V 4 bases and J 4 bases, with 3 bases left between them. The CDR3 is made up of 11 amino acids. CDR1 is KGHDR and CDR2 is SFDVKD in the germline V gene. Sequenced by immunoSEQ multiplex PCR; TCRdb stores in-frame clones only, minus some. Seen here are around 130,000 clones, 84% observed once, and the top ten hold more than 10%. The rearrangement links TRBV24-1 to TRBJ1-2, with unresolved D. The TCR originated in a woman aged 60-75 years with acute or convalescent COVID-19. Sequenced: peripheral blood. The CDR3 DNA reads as TGTGCCACCAGTGACTTCTATGGCTACACCTTC. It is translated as CATSDFYGYTF.